Only a few counts were recorded for the clone carrying this TCR beta chain. The data derive from a study of T cells in Graves' hyperthyroidism and ophthalmopathy. The CDR3 regions of TCR beta were amplified from RNA transcripts. The study used the HTBI primer set for a first-round RT-PCR of the TCR CDR3. In TCRdb, the multiplex PCR reads were re-called with MiXCR into one record per CDR3 protein. The profile shows more than 550,000 distinct CDR3 sequences, approximately 19% of them singletons. This CDR3 is built from 18 residues. Germline lookup yields CDR1 LGHDT and CDR2 YNNKEL (reference sequence). V dropped 4 bases and J dropped 2 bases, with 23 bases sitting between them.

This chain joins TRBV3-1 and TRBJ1-2; D gene uncertain. Sequencing input: blood. The clonotype was recovered from a woman in her forties or fifties with Graves' hyperthyroidism that later progressed to Graves' ophthalmopathy. The CDR3: CASSRDLVRPGRNYGYTF. CDR3 nucleotides: TGTGCCAGCAGCCGAGATCTTGTTCGTCCAGGACGGAACTATGGCTACACCTTC.